These T cell receptor beta chains were read from a single sample in a study of Ad26.COV2.S vaccination and SARS-CoV-2 variants. The data were produced by immunoSEQ multiplex PCR, yet TCRdb's version contains in-frame clones alone and is incomplete. The sample gives approximately 300,000 clones, around 81% of which show up once; around 2% is in the top ten. The material sequenced was peripheral blood, taken in a trial of Ad26.COV2.S vaccine versus placebo. The receptors shown here come from a person aged 18-60 years who received the Ad26.COV2.S COVID-19 vaccine or a placebo. CDR3s include the opening cysteine and the closing phenylalanine or tryptophan. Clone size, where shown, is once, few, many, or a class for clones that have expanded.

>TRBJ2-6|15|.|TRBV5-8
CASSPLVAGANVLTF
>TRBJ1-3|14|once|TRBV9
CASSVGPSGNTIYF
>TRBJ2-3|14|.|TRBV2
CASSPQGGPDTQYF
>TRBJ2-4|13|once|TRBV5-1
CASSLDGKNIQYF
>TRBJ2-7|14|.|TRBV4-1
CASSHRTGTYEQYF
>TRBJ2-7|15|.|TRBV5-4
CASSFPDRGSYEQYF
>TRBJ1-5|14|.|TRBV3-1/TRBV3-2
CASSSRDIHQPQHF
>TRBJ1-1|15|.|TRBV4-1
CASSHRPGSGTEAFF
>TRBJ1-1|14|.|TRBV19
CASSIDSSNTEAFF
>TRBJ1-6|16|.|TRBV5-1
CASSPSTVSYNSPLHF
>TRBJ2-5|14|.|TRBV5-1
CASSSGYGQETQYF
>TRBJ2-3|19|once|TRBV7-8
CASSLGEGLAGAITDTQYF